These T cell receptor beta chains were read from a single sample in a study of T-cell memory formation after mild COVID-19. TCRdb ran MiXCR on the 5' RACE reads and lists one entry per CDR3 protein. The table lists about 290,000 distinct CDR3 sequences, roughly 15% of them singletons. Sequenced sample: PBMCs or a T cell subset sorted from them (not recorded which). All receptors derive from a man between 18 and 29 years old who had mild COVID-19 (a few samples of this study predate the infection). Cell type and time point are not known. The CDR3 runs from the conserved cysteine through the conserved F or W. Fields, in order: V gene, D gene, clone size, J gene, CDR3 length, CDR3 protein, CDR3 DNA. D genes are given only for firm matches. The size field is filled for only some rows; it gives once, few, many or a size class.

v_call: TRBV20-1; d_call: TRBD2; clone_size: -; j_call: TRBJ2-1; cdr3_length: 15; cdr3_aa: CSARVLAGVYNEQFF; cdr3_nt: TGCAGTGCTAGAGTTTTAGCGGGGGTCTACAATGAGCAGTTCTTC
v_call: TRBV12-3/TRBV12-4; d_call: -; clone_size: few; j_call: TRBJ2-7; cdr3_length: 12; cdr3_aa: CASSVGQNEQYF; cdr3_nt: TGTGCCAGCAGTGTCGGCCAAAACGAGCAGTACTTC
v_call: TRBV9; d_call: -; clone_size: -; j_call: TRBJ1-1; cdr3_length: 14; cdr3_aa: CASSVRVGLQGAFF; cdr3_nt: TGTGCCAGCAGCGTTCGCGTCGGGTTACAGGGAGCTTTCTTT
v_call: TRBV4-1; d_call: TRBD1; clone_size: few; j_call: TRBJ2-2; cdr3_length: 16; cdr3_aa: CASSQAGTGNTGELFF; cdr3_nt: TGCGCCAGCAGCCAAGCCGGGACAGGTAACACCGGGGAGCTGTTTTTT
v_call: TRBV7-3; d_call: -; clone_size: few; j_call: TRBJ2-3; cdr3_length: 13; cdr3_aa: CASSLIGTDTQYF; cdr3_nt: TGTGCCAGCAGCTTAATCGGCACAGATACGCAGTATTTT
v_call: TRBV7-9; d_call: TRBD2; clone_size: -; j_call: TRBJ2-3; cdr3_length: 20; cdr3_aa: CASSLGIGVGGLAETDTQYF; cdr3_nt: TGTGCCAGCAGCTTAGGGATAGGCGTAGGGGGACTAGCGGAAACAGATACGCAGTATTTT
v_call: TRBV4-1; d_call: -; clone_size: -; j_call: TRBJ1-6; cdr3_length: 18; cdr3_aa: CASSQEVMRAGSNSPLHF; cdr3_nt: TGCGCCAGCAGCCAAGAAGTTATGAGGGCGGGGAGTAATTCACCCCTCCACTTT
v_call: TRBV7-9; d_call: TRBD2; clone_size: -; j_call: TRBJ2-5; cdr3_length: 14; cdr3_aa: CASSPAGGRETQYF; cdr3_nt: TGTGCCAGCAGCCCTGCGGGGGGCCGAGAGACCCAGTACTTC
v_call: TRBV7-2; d_call: -; clone_size: many; j_call: TRBJ2-2; cdr3_length: 14; cdr3_aa: CASSLGQSTGELFF; cdr3_nt: TGTGCCAGCAGCTTAGGGCAGTCCACCGGGGAGCTGTTTTTT
v_call: TRBV4-1; d_call: -; clone_size: -; j_call: TRBJ2-7; cdr3_length: 13; cdr3_aa: CASSQRQFYEQYF; cdr3_nt: TGCGCCAGCAGCCAGCGGCAGTTTTACGAGCAGTACTTC
v_call: TRBV14; d_call: TRBD2; clone_size: few; j_call: TRBJ2-1; cdr3_length: 16; cdr3_aa: CASSHTSGGPLHEQFF; cdr3_nt: TGTGCCAGCAGCCATACTAGCGGGGGGCCTTTACATGAGCAGTTCTTC
v_call: TRBV10-2; d_call: -; clone_size: few; j_call: TRBJ2-2; cdr3_length: 13; cdr3_aa: CASSDAAGGELFF; cdr3_nt: TGCGCCAGCAGTGACGCGGCGGGCGGGGAGCTGTTTTTT
v_call: TRBV7-2; d_call: -; clone_size: few; j_call: TRBJ1-2; cdr3_length: 14; cdr3_aa: CASSLATSNYGYTF; cdr3_nt: TGTGCCAGCAGCTTAGCGACCAGCAACTATGGCTACACCTTC
v_call: TRBV11-2; d_call: -; clone_size: many; j_call: TRBJ2-5; cdr3_length: 14; cdr3_aa: CASNLAEAEETQYF; cdr3_nt: TGTGCCAGCAACCTCGCGGAGGCAGAAGAGACCCAGTACTTC
v_call: TRBV5-1; d_call: -; clone_size: -; j_call: TRBJ2-1; cdr3_length: 14; cdr3_aa: CASSSEVPSDEQFF; cdr3_nt: TGCGCCAGCAGCTCTGAGGTACCTTCAGATGAGCAGTTCTTC
v_call: TRBV4-1; d_call: -; clone_size: many; j_call: TRBJ2-7; cdr3_length: 13; cdr3_aa: CASSHNRNYEQYF; cdr3_nt: TGCGCCAGCAGCCACAACAGAAACTACGAGCAGTACTTC
v_call: TRBV12-3/TRBV12-4; d_call: -; clone_size: -; j_call: TRBJ2-1; cdr3_length: 12; cdr3_aa: CASSPDSNEQFF; cdr3_nt: TGTGCCAGCAGTCCTGACAGCAATGAGCAGTTCTTC
v_call: TRBV28; d_call: -; clone_size: few; j_call: TRBJ1-5; cdr3_length: 16; cdr3_aa: CASSSSRVYSNQPQHF; cdr3_nt: TGTGCCAGCAGCTCCTCCCGGGTCTATAGCAATCAGCCCCAGCATTTT
v_call: TRBV24-1; d_call: -; clone_size: -; j_call: TRBJ2-2; cdr3_length: 11; cdr3_aa: CATSEGGELFF; cdr3_nt: TGTGCCACCAGTGAAGGCGGGGAGCTGTTTTTT
v_call: TRBV3-1; d_call: -; clone_size: -; j_call: TRBJ2-1; cdr3_length: 15; cdr3_aa: CASTHGRDVINEQFF; cdr3_nt: TGTGCCAGCACCCACGGTCGGGACGTTATAAATGAGCAGTTCTTC
v_call: TRBV7-2; d_call: TRBD2; clone_size: many; j_call: TRBJ2-3; cdr3_length: 16; cdr3_aa: CASSLGLAGSTDTQYF; cdr3_nt: TGTGCCAGCAGCTTGGGACTAGCGGGGAGCACAGATACGCAGTATTTT
v_call: TRBV27; d_call: -; clone_size: -; j_call: TRBJ1-1; cdr3_length: 14; cdr3_aa: CASSLGGEWGEAFF; cdr3_nt: TGTGCCAGCAGTTTAGGGGGCGAATGGGGTGAAGCTTTCTTT